The 20 T cell receptor beta chains given below trace back to one sample, sequenced in a study of shared clonotypes between healthy human individuals. Some clones are missing from TCRdb's copy, which holds only in-frame ones; the method was immunoSEQ multiplex PCR. Of over a million clones detected, around 78% appear once; the ten largest clones hold around 0.61%. Sequencing was carried out using memory CD4+ T cells from PBMCs. The subset was: CD45RA-negative fraction. These receptors originate from a man younger than 30 in good health. Some clones in this sample may be carry-over from other donors' samples.

This rearrangement joins TRBV20-1 to TRBJ1-4; 7 bases match TRBD1. CDR1 and CDR2 (germline): DFQATT, SNEGSKA (reference sequence). V shed 6 bases, J shed 8 bases, and the junction held 3 bases outside the gene matches. The CDR3 extends over 11 amino acids. CDR3 residues: CSAPGGEKLFF. The CDR3 DNA follows: TGCAGTGCGCCAGGGGGGGAAAAACTGTTTTTT.

The sample holds a few counts of this clone. The gene calls are TRBV7-8 and TRBJ2-7; D uncertain. CDR3 length equals 13 residues. In germline, CDR1 is SGHVS, CDR2 FQNEAQ. Trimming stripped 5 bases from V and 2 bases from J, with 10 bases between. CDR3 region: CASSLLVPYEQYF. CDR3 nucleotides: TGTGCCAGCAGCCTCCTTGTGCCCTACGAGCAGTACTTC.

The chain combines TRBV29-1 with TRBJ2-1; a weak D match, TRBD1 (6 bases). The CDR3 is 14 residues long. In germline, CDR1 is SQVTM, CDR2 ANQGSEA. V was pared by 3 bases and J by 5 bases, with 14 bases between. The CDR3: CSVEGADFNNEQFF. The CDR3 bases are TGCAGCGTTGAGGGGGCGGACTTTAACAATGAGCAGTTCTTC.

The gene calls are TRBV7-8 and TRBJ2-7; D gene ambiguous. V gave up 2 bases and J gave up 0 bases, with 8 bases separating them. Germline CDR1 and CDR2: SGHVS and FQNEAQ. The CDR3 runs to 14 residues. DNA of the CDR3: TGTGCCAGCAGCTTATCCCCGAGCTCCTACGAGCAGTACTTC. Translation gives CASSLSPSSYEQYF.

The chain has TRBV28 and TRBJ1-1; D unclear. V dropped 7 bases and J dropped 1 base, with 4 bases sitting between them. CDR3 length: 11 amino acids. Germline loops: CDR1 MDHEN, CDR2 SYDVKM. CDR3 region: CASTTNTEAFF. The CDR3, as DNA: TGTGCCAGCACTACGAACACTGAAGCTTTCTTT.

This chain joins TRBV11-3 and TRBJ2-1, with 10 bases aligning to TRBD2. The CDR3 loop spans 16 amino acids. Germline CDR1 and CDR2: SGHNT and YENEEA. J gave up 9 bases and V 5 bases, and 13 bases lay outside the gene matches. The CDR3 DNA reads TGTGCCAGCAGCCGATACAGCGGGAGGGGCACCAGTGAGCAGTTCTTC. Protein product: CASSRYSGRGTSEQFF.

The J gene is TRBJ1-4, the V gene TRBV28; 10 nucleotides align to TRBD1. The CDR3 loop spans 15 amino acids. V trimming: 4 bases; J trimming: 7 bases; junction bases outside the gene matches: 6. Germline CDR1 MDHEN, CDR2 SYDVKM. The CDR3 reads CASSSAGTGAEKLFF. CDR3 sequence (DNA): TGTGCCAGCAGTTCCGCCGGGACAGGGGCTGAAAAACTGTTTTTT.

Notes on this clone: With a much larger clone just one base away, this may be a read error. This sample also contains other DNA sequences that code for the same CDR3. The chain combines TRBV2 with TRBJ2-5; D is undetermined. Looked up from germline, CDR1 is SNHLY and CDR2 is FYNNEI. The CDR3 runs 11 residues. V gave up 5 bases and J gave up 1 base, with 2 bases separating them. This CDR3 reads CASSPQETQYF. CDR3 sequence (DNA): TGTGCCAGCAGTCCCCAAGAGACCCAGTACTTC.

The genes are TRBV29-1 and TRBJ1-2; D remains unclear. This CDR3 contains 13 residues. Germline CDR1 and CDR2: SQVTM and ANQGSEA. The V and J ends lost 4 bases and 4 bases respectively, with 13 bases between them. The CDR3 DNA sequence: TGCAGCGTTGTGAGTCAACAGTCCTATGGCTACACCTTC. Amino acid sequence: CSVVSQQSYGYTF.

This chain links TRBV6-1 with TRBJ2-1; 14 bases match TRBD2. Trimming at V came to 4 bases and at J to 10 bases, leaving 6 bases not matched to a gene. The germline V gene has CDR1 MNHNS and CDR2 SASEGT. The CDR3 runs 15 residues. The CDR3 DNA reads as TGTGCCAGCAGTGGCGGGACTAGCGGGAGCGACGAGCAGTTCTTC. It encodes CASSGGTSGSDEQFF.

Comment on this clone: This specimen includes other DNA sequences encoding the same CDR3. The DNA for the CDR3 is TGCGCCAGCAGCTTGGGCGCCGGCACAGATACGCAGTATTTT. Translation: CASSLGAGTDTQYF. This chain links TRBV5-1 with TRBJ2-3; D call uncertain. CDR1 is SGHRS, CDR2 YFSETQ, per germline. The CDR3 totals 14 residues. V lost 0 bases, J lost 1 base, and 6 bases lay in between.

The rearrangement links TRBV5-1 to TRBJ2-1; either TRBD1 or TRBD2 may fit D (5 bases each). The germline CDR1 and CDR2 sequences are SGHRS and YFSETQ. The CDR3 totals 14 residues. Trimming shortened V by 4 bases and J by 8 bases, and 16 bases separated the two germline ends. CDR3 nucleotide sequence: TGCGCCAGCAGCCTCTTCGGGGCGCCCGATGAGCAGTTCTTC. It is translated as CASSLFGAPDEQFF.

This chain uses TRBV7-8 with TRBJ2-7; D call uncertain. The CDR3 runs to 12 residues. Germline assignment: CDR1 SGHVS and CDR2 FQNEAQ. V lost 1 base to trimming and J lost 2 bases, with 3 bases between them. As DNA, the CDR3 is TGTGCCAGCAGCTTAGTGGCCTACGAGCAGTACTTC. Translated: CASSLVAYEQYF.

The gene calls are TRBV5-1 and TRBJ1-2, with 9 bases lining up with TRBD1. CDR1 and CDR2 from the germline V gene are SGHRS and YFSETQ. V was clipped by 4 bases and J by 2 bases; unmatched bases: 6. The CDR3 is made up of 15 amino acids. The DNA of the CDR3 is TGCGCCAGCAGCCAGATTACAGGGGGCAACTATGGCTACACCTTC. Translated, it gives CASSQITGGNYGYTF.

This clone has only a few counts. The V call is TRBV6-5, the J call TRBJ2-3; 7 bases are shared with TRBD2. The CDR3 spans 15 residues. Trimming took 5 bases from V and 5 from J; bases not matched to a gene: 10. CDR1 MNHEY and CDR2 SVGAGI come from the germline V gene. Here the CDR3 reads CASSPHVSGRDTQYF. CDR3 coding DNA: TGTGCCAGCAGTCCCCATGTTAGCGGGCGAGATACGCAGTATTTT.

This clone was picked up one time. The chain uses TRBV5-1 and TRBJ2-2, with 11 nucleotides matching TRBD2. Germline lookup yields CDR1 SGHRS and CDR2 YFSETQ. V trimming: 5 bases; J trimming: 0 bases; junction bases outside the gene matches: 3. The CDR3 totals 16 residues. The DNA of the CDR3 is TGCGCCAGCAGGAGACTAGCGGGGACGAACACCGGGGAGCTGTTTTTT. It encodes CASRRLAGTNTGELFF.

This clone was picked up many times. V usage is TRBV5-6 and J usage is TRBJ2-7; tentatively, D is TRBD1 (5 bases). The CDR3 is 14 residues long. V lost 4 bases to trimming and J lost 4 bases, with 15 bases between them. Germline V gene data show CDR1 as SGHDT and CDR2 as YYEEEE. Here the CDR3 DNA reads TGTGCCAGCAGCCGCAGGGTGGGATCGTACGAGCAGTACTTC. Protein product: CASSRRVGSYEQYF.

The chain carries TRBV5-4 and TRBJ2-5; either TRBD1 or TRBD2 may fit D (6 bases each). The germline gives CDR1 SGHNT, CDR2 YYREEE (reference sequence). CDR3 length equals 15 residues. The V gene lost 3 bases and the J gene lost 5 bases, with 17 bases spanning the gap. CDR3 protein: CASSSGSGGGETQYF. The CDR3 bases are TGTGCCAGCAGCTCGGGATCCGGAGGGGGGGAGACCCAGTACTTC.

The rearrangement links TRBV29-1 to TRBJ1-2; no reliable D call. The CDR3 extends over 13 amino acids. Between the trimmed V and J ends, which lost 5 bases and 0 bases, there was a span of 10 bases. Germline CDR1 reads SQVTM; CDR2 reads ANQGSEA. The CDR3 DNA is TGCAGCGTTCGGGTGGGGACTAACTATGGCTACACCTTC. Translating gives CSVRVGTNYGYTF. Drawing the rest from reference TRBV29-1 and TRBJ1-2, the complete variable domain is SAVISQKPSRDICQRGTSLTIQCQVDSQVTMMFWYRQQPGQSLTLIATANQGSEATYESGFVIDKFPISRPNLTFSTLTVSNMSPEDSSIYLCSVRVGTNYGYTFGSGTRLTVV.

This clone was recorded a few times. This clone may be a read error of a much larger clone one base away. The chain carries TRBV7-8 and TRBJ2-3; D is undetermined. The germline V and J ends were trimmed by 5 bases and 2 bases, with 5 bases remaining between them. This CDR3 is built from 12 residues. Germline CDR1 and CDR2: SGHVS and FQNEAQ. The CDR3 protein is CASSGDTDTQYF. The DNA of the CDR3 is TGTGCCAGCAGCGGAGACACAGATACGCAGTATTTT. The whole variable domain, remainder taken from reference TRBV7-8 and TRBJ2-3, is GAGVSQSPRYKVAKRGQDVALRCDPISGHVSLFWYQQALGQGPEFLTYFQNEAQLDKSGLPSDRFFAERPEGSVSTLKIQRTQQEDSAVYLCASSGDTDTQYFGPGTRLTVL.